This is a list of T cell receptor beta chains from one sample in a study of CD8 T cells in ankylosing spondylitis. TCRdb recomputed calls from the 5' RACE reads with MiXCR, one row per CDR3 protein. This table holds around 130,000 distinct CDR3 sequences, 7% found once. The specimen sequenced was blood, either unsorted or a sorted T cell fraction (not recorded which). These receptors all stem from a male donor with ankylosing spondylitis or in good health (not recorded which). The CDR3 runs from the conserved cysteine through the conserved F or W. The D gene is left open where the match is weak. Only part of the rows carry a size: once, few, many, or a class if the clone is expanded.

V	D	J	size	DNA	CDR3
TRBV5-1	.	TRBJ1-2	many	TGCGCCAGCAGCCCCACAGGGCGCGATTATGGCTACACCTTC	CASSPTGRDYGYTF
TRBV20-1	.	TRBJ1-3	many	TGCAGTGCCAGAGGTGTTTCTAGTTCTTCGGCCTCTGGAAACACCATATATTTT	CSARGVSSSSASGNTIYF
TRBV20-1	.	TRBJ1-6	many	TGCAGTGCTAGCCAGGGAGAAGGCTCACCCCTCCACTTT	CSASQGEGSPLHF
TRBV7-2	TRBD1	TRBJ2-7	few	TGTGCCAGCAGCTTAGCCGGGACAGGGGTCTCCTACGAGCAGTACTTC	CASSLAGTGVSYEQYF
TRBV20-1	.	TRBJ1-4	many	TGCAGTGCTAGAGACCCCGGGACGGATGGCGAAAAACTGTTTTTT	CSARDPGTDGEKLFF
TRBV12-3/TRBV12-4	TRBD1	TRBJ1-4	many	TGTGCCAGCAGCCTAACAGGGGGCGGAAAACTGTTTTTT	CASSLTGGGKLFF
TRBV12-3/TRBV12-4	.	TRBJ1-2	many	TGTGCCAGCAGTTACGGAGATTCTAACTATGGCTACACCTTC	CASSYGDSNYGYTF
TRBV7-2	.	TRBJ2-1	many	TGTGCCAGCAGCCCTCGGGGGACCTACAATGAGCAGTTCTTC	CASSPRGTYNEQFF
TRBV29-1	.	TRBJ2-7	many	TGCAGCGTGGCTACAGCACCCGAGCAGTACTTC	CSVATAPEQYF
TRBV10-3	TRBD2	TRBJ2-7	many	TGTGCCATATCTAGCGGGACCTACGAGCAGTACTTC	CAISSGTYEQYF
TRBV7-9	.	TRBJ2-3	many	TGTGCCAGCAGCTTCGACAGGACATCAAATGCAGATACGCAGTATTTT	CASSFDRTSNADTQYF
TRBV15	.	TRBJ1-6	many	TGTGCCACCAAGCTGGGAGGGCCGTTCTATAATTCACCCCTCCACTTT	CATKLGGPFYNSPLHF
TRBV5-1	.	TRBJ1-5	many	TGCGCCAGCAGCTTGGCCGGCAGGGGCGGTCAGCCCCAGCATTTT	CASSLAGRGGQPQHF
TRBV19	.	TRBJ1-5	.	TGTGCCAGTAGTATCCGACACGGCGAAGCAAATCAGCCCCAGCATTTT	CASSIRHGEANQPQHF
TRBV19	.	TRBJ2-7	many	TGTGCCAGTAGTGGGGGCACCTACGAGCAGTACTTC	CASSGGTYEQYF